This record looks at one T cell receptor beta chain sequence and its context. What it recognizes is unknown. The germline V gene encodes CDR1 MNHEY and CDR2 SVGAGI. The CDR3 runs to 14 residues. The V end lost 7 bases, the J end lost 0 bases, and 13 bases lay between the germline ends. The assay was immunoSEQ multiplex PCR, and TCRdb's table has in-frame clones only and misses some. This repertoire shows roughly 850,000 clones, 96% found once; its top ten account for less than 0.25%. The record originates from a study of shared clonotypes between healthy human individuals. Study-level findings and limits: Sequencing of the sorted subsets was shown by rarefaction to be incomplete despite large depth. Blood alone was sampled, and tissue repertoires likely differ. In general, naive subsets displayed greater estimated richness than memory subsets did. Since donors were few, the genetic and exposure-history diversity represented was limited.

CD45RO negativity and positive selection for CCR7 defined naive CD8 cells, a population that excluded terminally differentiated effector memory CD45RA+ cells. The chain has TRBV6-5 and TRBJ2-7, with D perhaps being TRBD1 or TRBD2 (5 bases each). The specimen was naive CD8+ T cells sorted from blood. This TCR came from a man aged 25-45 years in good health. The CDR3 bases are TGTGCCAGCAAACCGGGACCATCCTCCTACGAGCAGTACTTC. Translating gives CASKPGPSSYEQYF.